This T cell receptor (beta chain) appears in the sequencing data of a study of graft-versus-host responses after intestinal transplantation. Study-wide context: Anti-thymocyte globulin was used for induction in all recipients, who then took tacrolimus and steroids for roughly three years. General study results and limits: GvH clones detected in recipient marrow included some appearing first in ileum or blood. Levels of circulating GvH clones at their peak were associated with early post-transplant HvG declines.

For this clone: Its matching antigen is unknown.

The CDR3 extends over 14 amino acids. Germline lookup yields CDR1 SGHRS and CDR2 YFSETQ. Trimming removed 4 bases from V and 8 bases from J, with 16 bases in between. Graft tissue was processed to release intraepithelial and lamina propria lymphocytes. Sequenced by immunoSEQ multiplex PCR; TCRdb stores in-frame clones only, minus some. The table records about 16,000 clones, 83% of them present only once. The source of this sequence is a human patient who received an intestinal transplant, so some T cells may come from the graft donor. Specimen: ileum tissue, collected about 80 weeks after intestinal transplantation. The V and J genes are TRBV5-1 and TRBJ2-1; D might be TRBD2 (5 bases). CDR3 sequence (DNA): TGCGCCAGCAGCGGGCTGACTACCCCGCATGAGCAGTTCTTC. Translation gives CASSGLTTPHEQFF.